The present entry profiles one T cell receptor beta chain with its context. This table comes from immunoSEQ multiplex PCR, and its TCRdb copy is limited to in-frame clones, with some not included. The sample lists more than 90,000 clones, approximately 80% occurring once. The source of the sample is a study of OX40 agonist ivuxolimab in advanced cancers. The CDR3 length is 15 residues. The V end was cut by 4 bases, the J end by 6 bases, with 17 bases between. In germline, CDR1 is MNHEY, CDR2 SVGAGI. Sequencing was performed on CD4+ or CD8+ T cells sorted from blood, taken in a trial of the OX40 agonist ivuxolimab. J is TRBJ2-3 and V is TRBV6-5; D uncertain. This receptor was taken from an adult with an advanced solid tumor such as melanoma, head and neck, liver or kidney cancer. CDR3 nucleotides: TGTGCCAGCAGTTTACAACCCTCGCAGGCGGATACGCAGTATTTT. It translates to CASSLQPSQADTQYF.